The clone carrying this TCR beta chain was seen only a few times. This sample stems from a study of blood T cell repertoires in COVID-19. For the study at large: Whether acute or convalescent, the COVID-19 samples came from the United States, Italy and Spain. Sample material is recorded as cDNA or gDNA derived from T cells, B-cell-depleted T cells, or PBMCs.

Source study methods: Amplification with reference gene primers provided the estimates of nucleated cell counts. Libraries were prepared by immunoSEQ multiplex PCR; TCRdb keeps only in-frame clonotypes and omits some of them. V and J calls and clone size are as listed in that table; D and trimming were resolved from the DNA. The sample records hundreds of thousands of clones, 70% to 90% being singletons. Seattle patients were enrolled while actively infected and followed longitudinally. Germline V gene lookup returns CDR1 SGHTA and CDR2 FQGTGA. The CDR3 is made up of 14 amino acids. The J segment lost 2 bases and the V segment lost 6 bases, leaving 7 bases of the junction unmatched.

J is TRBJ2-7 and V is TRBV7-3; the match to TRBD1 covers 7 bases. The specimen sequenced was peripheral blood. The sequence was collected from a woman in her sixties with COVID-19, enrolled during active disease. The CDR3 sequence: CASRVGDSPYEQYF. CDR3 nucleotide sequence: TGTGCCAGCAGGGTAGGGGACAGCCCCTACGAGCAGTACTTC. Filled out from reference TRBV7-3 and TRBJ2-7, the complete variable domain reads GAGVSQTPSNKVTEKGKYVELRCDPISGHTALYWYRQSLGQGPEFLIYFQGTGAADDSGLPNDRFFAVRPEGSVSTLKIQRTERGDSAVYLCASRVGDSPYEQYFGPGTRLTVT.